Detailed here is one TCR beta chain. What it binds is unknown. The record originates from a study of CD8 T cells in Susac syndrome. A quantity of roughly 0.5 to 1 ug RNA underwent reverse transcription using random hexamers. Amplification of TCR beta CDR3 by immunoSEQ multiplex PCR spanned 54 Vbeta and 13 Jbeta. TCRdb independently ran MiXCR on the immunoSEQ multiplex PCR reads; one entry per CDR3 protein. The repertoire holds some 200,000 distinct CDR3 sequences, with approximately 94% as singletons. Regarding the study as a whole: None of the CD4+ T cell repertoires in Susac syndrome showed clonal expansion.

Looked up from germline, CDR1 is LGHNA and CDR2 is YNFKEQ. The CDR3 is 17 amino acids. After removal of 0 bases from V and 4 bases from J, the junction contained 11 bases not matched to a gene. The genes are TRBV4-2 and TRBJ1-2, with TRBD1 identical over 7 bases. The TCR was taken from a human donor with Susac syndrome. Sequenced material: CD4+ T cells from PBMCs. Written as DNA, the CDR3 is TGTGCCAGCAGCCAAGATTCCAGGGGGTGGTCGGTCTATGGCTACACCTTC. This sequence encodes CASSQDSRGWSVYGYTF.